This TCR beta chain was recovered during a study of T-cell reconstitution after alpha-beta-depleted transplantation in children. General study results and limits: A year had passed since transplant, and T-cell counts and diversity by then came mostly from newly produced T cells.

Molecular barcoding with unique molecular identifiers was used for the TCRbeta library. TCRdb itself ran the PCR reads through MiXCR, one entry per CDR3 protein. The data contain around 300,000 distinct CDR3 sequences, around a tenth of them singletons. As for this clonotype: The target antigen is unknown.

Germline CDR1 is SGHAT and CDR2 is FQNNGV. Trimming removed 5 bases from V and 10 bases from J, with 24 bases in between. The CDR3 has 17 amino acids. The sequence came from a male patient aged 2-15 years who had a stem cell transplant for chronic granulomatous disease, so the T cells may come from the graft donor. This chain connects TRBV11-2 to TRBJ1-6; D might be TRBD1 (6 bases). This material consisted of peripheral blood, taken 180 days after TCRalphabeta/CD19-depleted stem cell transplant. CDR3 bases: TGTGCCAGCAGCCGAGCCTTCCGGGACACTATACTCTCACCCCTCCACTTT. Protein product: CASSRAFRDTILSPLHF.